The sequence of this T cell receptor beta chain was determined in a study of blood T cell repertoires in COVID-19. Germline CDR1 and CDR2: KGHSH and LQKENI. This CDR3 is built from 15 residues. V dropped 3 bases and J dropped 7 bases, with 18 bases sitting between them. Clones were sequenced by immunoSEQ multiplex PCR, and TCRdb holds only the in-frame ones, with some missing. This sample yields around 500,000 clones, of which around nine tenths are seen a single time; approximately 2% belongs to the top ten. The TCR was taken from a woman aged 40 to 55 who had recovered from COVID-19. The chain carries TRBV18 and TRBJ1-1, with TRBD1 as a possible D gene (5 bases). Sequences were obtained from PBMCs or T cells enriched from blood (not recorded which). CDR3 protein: CASSPDLGAQIEAFF. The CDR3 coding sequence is TGTGCCAGCTCACCCGACCTAGGGGCGCAGATTGAAGCTTTCTTT.